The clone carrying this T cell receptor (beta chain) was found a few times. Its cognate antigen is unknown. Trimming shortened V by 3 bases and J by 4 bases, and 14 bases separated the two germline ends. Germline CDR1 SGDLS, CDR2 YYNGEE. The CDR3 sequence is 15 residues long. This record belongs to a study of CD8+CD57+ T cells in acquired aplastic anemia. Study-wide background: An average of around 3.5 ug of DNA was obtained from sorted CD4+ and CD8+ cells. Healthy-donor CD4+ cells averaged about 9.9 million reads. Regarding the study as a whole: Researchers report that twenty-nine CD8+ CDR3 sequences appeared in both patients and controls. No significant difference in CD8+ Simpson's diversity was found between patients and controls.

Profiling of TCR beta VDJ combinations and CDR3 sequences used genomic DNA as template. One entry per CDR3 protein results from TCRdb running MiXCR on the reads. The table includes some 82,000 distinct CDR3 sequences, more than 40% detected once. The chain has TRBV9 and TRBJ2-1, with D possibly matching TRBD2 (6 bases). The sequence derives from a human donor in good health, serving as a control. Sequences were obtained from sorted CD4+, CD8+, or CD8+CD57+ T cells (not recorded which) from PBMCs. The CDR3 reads CASSDGGALYNEQFF. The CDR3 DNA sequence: TGTGCCAGCAGCGACGGGGGTGCTTTGTACAATGAGCAGTTCTTC.